This TCR beta chain was profiled in a study of blood T cell repertoires in COVID-19. In the authors' methods: Nucleated cell number was recorded as an estimate derived from reference gene primer amplification. This table comes from immunoSEQ multiplex PCR, and its TCRdb copy is limited to in-frame clones, with some not included. That table is the source of V, J and clone size, and D and trimming were worked out from the DNA. Of a few hundred thousand clones in the sample, about 80% are singletons; the top ten hold 8.6%. The sequence derives from a human donor in a cohort sampled during active COVID-19. The sequenced sample was peripheral blood.

The CDR3 nucleotides read TGCGCCAGCAGCTTGGCGGCTAGCGGGCCTGTCTCCTACGAGCAGTACTTC. Translated, it gives CASSLAASGPVSYEQYF. This rearrangement joins TRBV5-1 to TRBJ2-7; 8 nucleotides line up with TRBD2. V lost 0 bases and J lost 0; bases outside the gene matches: 8. This CDR3 has 17 residues. Germline V gene data show CDR1 as SGHRS and CDR2 as YFSETQ.